This TCR beta chain was recorded in a study of T cells in Graves' hyperthyroidism and ophthalmopathy. Overall study: Peripheral blood draws took place at initial diagnosis, ahead of any treatment. Overall study results and limits: A model of 13 V-J features distinguished ophthalmopathy from stable hyperthyroidism.

TCR beta CDR3 sequences were amplified from RNA transcripts. HTBI primers drove first-round RT-PCR of the TCR CDR3. In TCRdb, the multiplex PCR reads were re-called with MiXCR into one record per CDR3 protein. This sample has more than 300,000 distinct CDR3 sequences, with about 17% found just once. Germline assignment: CDR1 KGHSH and CDR2 LQKENI. There are 15 residues in the CDR3. Trimming took 3 bases from V and 2 from J; bases not matched to a gene: 0. Patients showing uncontrolled infection, other autoimmune disease, pregnancy or lactation were ineligible. Extraction of PBMCs used 9 to 10 ml of fresh peripheral blood. This clonotype was observed at least ten times. Its target is unknown.

The TCR sequence derives from a woman aged 25 to 39 with Graves' hyperthyroidism that later progressed to Graves' ophthalmopathy. Specimen: blood. The V call is TRBV18, the J call TRBJ1-3; 11 bases map to TRBD1. The chain's CDR3 is CASSPGQGAGNTIYF. The CDR3 nucleotides are TGTGCCAGCTCACCGGGACAGGGGGCTGGAAACACCATATATTTT.